The following is a T cell receptor (beta chain) sequence with its context. The same CDR3 can be traced to other DNA sequences in this sample. Original processing methods: Researchers report that nucleated cell counts were estimated from reference gene primer amplification. Sequenced by immunoSEQ multiplex PCR; TCRdb stores in-frame clones only, minus some. V and J calls and clone size come straight from that table; D and trimming were deduced from the DNA. There are 70,000 or so clones in the sample; 83% occur only once, and less than 8% lies in the top ten. This sample was taken from a study of blood T cell repertoires in COVID-19. Specimen: peripheral blood. The source is a woman aged 60-75 years with acute or convalescent COVID-19.

This chain's CDR3 is CASSPTGNTEAFF. The CDR3 region has the DNA TGTGCCAGCAGTCCGACAGGAAACACTGAAGCTTTCTTT. The J gene is TRBJ1-1, the V gene TRBV27; a possible D gene is TRBD1 (6 bases). CDR1 is MNHEY and CDR2 is SMNVEV in the germline V gene (reference sequence). The CDR3 length is 13 residues. The ends were cut back, 5 bases at V and 2 bases at J, with 9 bases in the middle.